This TCR beta chain was sequenced in a study of blood T cell repertoires in COVID-19. As for the study in general: T cells, B-cell-depleted T cells, or PBMCs supplied cDNA or gDNA.

The germline gives CDR1 SGHTA, CDR2 FQGNSA. Germline trimming cut 5 bases from V and 4 bases from J; bases unmatched to any gene: 16. CDR3 size: 18 residues. Profiled with immunoSEQ multiplex PCR; TCRdb holds only in-frame clones, not every one. Of more than 450,000 clones in the sample, around 90% were seen once. This TCR was recovered from a woman aged 18-30 years who had recovered from COVID-19. Sample: PBMCs or T cells enriched from blood (not recorded which). This sequence joins TRBV7-2 and TRBJ1-5; TRBD1 aligns across 8 bases. DNA of the CDR3: TGTGCCAGCAGCATGGGGAGGCCAGGGGGCCTGTATAATCAGCCCCAGCATTTT. Amino acids: CASSMGRPGGLYNQPQHF.